This T cell receptor beta chain appears in the sequencing data of a study of blood T cell repertoires in COVID-19 (TCRdb year 2020). Context from the whole study: Samples covering the acute and convalescent phases of COVID-19 were provided by collaborators in the United States, Italy and Spain. The material from the prospective study consisted of cDNA or gDNA derived from T cells, B-cell-depleted T cells, or PBMCs. Subjects who had been exposed to COVID-19, were actively infected with it, or had recovered from it provided the deeply sampled blood TCRbeta repertoires that made up the dataset. The repertoires were made available in a free public database intended to serve as a resource for research on the immune response to SARS-CoV-2. The samples were drawn from two sources: the first 160 participants of the ongoing ImmuneRACE study, and over 950 subjects contributed by 6 global collaborators. Nearly every sample came with metadata listing a de-identified subject ID, COVID-19 status, age in years and sex. HLA class I and class II types, where available, came from metadata supplied by the sample provider rather than from assay-based typing.

In the case of this clone: The clone's antigen remains unknown. No base qualities exist here, and no much larger clone lies one base off it.

General conclusions and limits of the study: The amount of clinical and demographic metadata varied by source and participant and was provided uncurated.

The CDR3 runs 14 residues from the cysteine to the phenylalanine. CDR3 DNA is the only sequence kept; it has 42 bases, read in frame from the first base. The germline V gene (reference sequence) sets CDR1 to LGHDT and CDR2 to YNNKEL. Ends trimmed: V by 3 bases, J by 4 bases; bases unmatched to a gene: 2. Whole blood was collected in K2EDTA tubes by collaborating institutions according to the institutions' own protocols. For TCRbeta analysis, collaborators shipped samples as frozen whole blood, isolated PBMCs, or DNA extracted from either of those sample types. The immunoSEQ Assay, a bias-controlled multiplex PCR, was used to amplify TCRbeta CDR3 regions from genomic DNA. The published analysis was carried out like this. The number of nucleated cells in each sample was estimated from the amplification of reference gene primers within the assay. Sequence reads were collapsed and filtered to measure the absolute abundance of every unique TCRbeta CDR3 rearrangement. Productive Simpson clonality was computed per sample as the square root of Simpson's diversity index over productive rearrangements. The table was pulled from immuneACCESS by TCRdb, which kept in-frame rearrangements only. Such tables lose some clones; where checked, under half of the loss comes from unresolved V genes, and the rest has no known cause. From that table come the V and J calls and clone size; the DNA was used to work out D and trimming. The sample table contains about 110,000 clones; only one count was recorded for 70% to 90% of them. The leading ten clones occupy about 5% of the sample.

The chain is made from TRBV3-1 (or the pseudogene TRBV3-2) and TRBJ2-2, with 7 central nucleotides matching TRBD1. The sample was peripheral blood. This receptor was identified in a human donor in a cohort sampled during active COVID-19. The nucleotide sequence is TGTGCCAGCAGCCAGGGGACAGCCACCGGGGAGCTGTTTTTT. Its protein product is CASSQGTATGELFF.